The 22 T cell receptor beta chains below all came from one sample that was sequenced in a study of blood T cell repertoires in COVID-19 (dated by TCRdb to about 2020). The library was prepared using the immunoSEQ multiplex PCR assay. TCRdb holds this immuneACCESS table with in-frame rearrangements only. Some clones are missing; in checked studies, unresolved V genes explain under half, and the rest has no known cause. The sample profile shows about 220,000 clones; about 86% of them were found once. The ten largest account for over 2.5% of the sample. Sequencing input: peripheral blood. Receptors were obtained from a woman aged 25 to 39 who had recovered from COVID-19.

This chain connects TRBV7-2 to TRBJ2-3; 13 bases line up with TRBD2. This CDR3 has 15 residues. Germline CDR1 is SGHTA and CDR2 is FQGNSA. Germline trimming cut 9 bases from V and 4 bases from J; bases unmatched to any gene: 7. The CDR3 coding sequence is TGTGCCAGTAAGGGACTAGCGGGAATGTCAGATACGCAGTATTTT. Amino acid sequence: CASKGLAGMSDTQYF.

V usage is TRBV9 and J usage is TRBJ2-3; no reliable D call. Germline-derived CDR1 and CDR2 are SGDLS and YYNGEE. The CDR3 runs to 15 residues. Trimming shortened V by 2 bases and J by 2 bases, and 12 bases separated the two germline ends. DNA of the CDR3: TGTGCCAGCAGCGTCCGAGGAGTGGACACAGATACGCAGTATTTT. Its translation: CASSVRGVDTDTQYF. The full variable domain, in which reference TRBV9 and TRBJ2-3 provide the parts outside the CDR3, is DSGVTQTPKHLITATGQRVTLRCSPRSGDLSVYWYQQSLDQGLQFLIQYYNGEERAKGNILERFSAQQFPDLHSELNLSSLELGDSALYFCASSVRGVDTDTQYFGPGTRLTVL.

This chain joins TRBV2 and TRBJ2-5; 9 nucleotides line up with TRBD2. Germline V gene sequence: CDR1 SNHLY, CDR2 FYNNEI. V shed 8 bases and J 5 bases; nucleotides not matched to a gene: 12. The CDR3 length is 15 residues. The CDR3 DNA sequence: TGTGCCAGCTTCGCTAGCGGGATTGAGGGTGAGACCCAGTACTTC. Protein product: CASFASGIEGETQYF.

The gene calls are TRBV6-4 and TRBJ2-3; possible D gene TRBD1, 5 bases. CDR3 length equals 15 residues. CDR1 MRHNA and CDR2 SNTAGT come from the germline V gene. V lost 2 bases, J lost 5 bases, and 14 bases lay in between. DNA for the CDR3: TGTGCCAGCAGTGACCGTCCAGGGCGCTTAGATACGCAGTATTTT. It is translated as CASSDRPGRLDTQYF.

This sequence joins TRBV27 and TRBJ1-3, with a weak D call TRBD1 (6 bases). The CDR3 loop spans 14 amino acids. The V and J ends lost 5 bases and 1 base respectively, with 9 bases between them. Per the germline V gene, CDR1 is MNHEY and CDR2 is SMNVEV (reference sequence). CDR3 sequence: CASSAQGSGNTIYF. As DNA, the CDR3 is TGTGCCAGCAGTGCACAGGGTTCTGGAAACACCATATATTTT.

The chain uses TRBV5-5 and TRBJ1-4; D is ambiguous. Trimming took 0 bases from V and 4 from J, leaving 7 bases between them. This CDR3 has 14 amino acids. Germline-derived CDR1 and CDR2 are SGHKS and YYEKEE (reference sequence). Here the CDR3 DNA reads TGTGCCAGCAGCTTGGCCGCGGGTAATGAAAAACTGTTTTTT. It translates to CASSLAAGNEKLFF.

The gene calls are TRBV5-1 and TRBJ2-5; 10 bases are shared with TRBD2. J was trimmed by 3 bases and V by 5 bases; bases with no gene match: 4. Germline V CDR1 and CDR2: SGHRS, YFSETQ. The CDR3 covers 14 residues. The CDR3 bases are TGCGCCAGCAGACAGGGACTAGCGAAAGAGACCCAGTACTTC. Translated: CASRQGLAKETQYF.

The V gene is TRBV24-1, the J gene TRBJ2-1, with 7 positions matching TRBD1. Germline V gene sequence: CDR1 KGHDR, CDR2 SFDVKD. The trim removed 0 bases at V and 2 bases at J, leaving 0 bases unmatched. The length of the CDR3 is 15 residues. The CDR3 loop is CATSDLQGAYNEQFF. DNA of the CDR3: TGTGCCACCAGTGATTTGCAGGGGGCCTACAATGAGCAGTTCTTC.

This chain joins TRBV6-2 or TRBV6-3 and TRBJ1-5; D possibly corresponds to TRBD1 (5 bases). Germline-derived CDR1 and CDR2 are MNHEY and SVGEGT. V was shortened by 6 bases and J by 2 bases, with 11 bases between the two germline ends. This CDR3 spans 14 amino acids. This CDR3 reads CASSRGGGNQPQHF. CDR3 bases: TGTGCCAGCAGCCGTGGAGGGGGCAATCAGCCCCAGCATTTT.

The chain joins TRBV6-5 to TRBJ2-1, with 7 bases aligning to TRBD2. Germline assignment: CDR1 MNHEY and CDR2 SVGAGI. The CDR3 spans 16 residues. V dropped 2 bases and J dropped 0; count of bases not matched to a gene: 4. DNA for the CDR3: TGTGCCAGCAGTTACAGGCTAGCGGTCTCCTACAATGAGCAGTTCTTC. The encoded protein is CASSYRLAVSYNEQFF.

The chain couples TRBV6-1 to TRBJ2-1; weak D call: TRBD2 (6 bases). V lost 1 base and J lost 2, with 12 bases in between. Germline CDR1 is MNHNS and CDR2 is SASEGT. This CDR3 region has 16 residues. In DNA form, the CDR3 reads TGTGCCAGCAGTGAAGAGGGAGGTGGGGCCTACAATGAGCAGTTCTTC. Amino acids: CASSEEGGGAYNEQFF.

On this clone itself: One end of the junction is discordant with germline, which a read error may explain. The J gene is TRBJ2-5, the V gene TRBV30; TRBD1 is a possible D gene (6 bases). Germline V CDR1 and CDR2: GTSNPN, SVGIG (reference sequence). This CDR3 has 12 amino acids. In DNA form, the CDR3 reads TGTGCCTGGAGTGTACGGACAGAGGCCCAGTACTTC. Residues: CAWSVRTEAQYF.

This chain joins TRBV15 and TRBJ2-1, with TRBD2 identical over 10 bases. CDR3 size: 16 residues. Per germline, CDR1 LNHNV and CDR2 YYDKDF (reference sequence). The V and J ends lost 5 bases and 6 bases, in that order; junction bases with no gene match: 10. In DNA form, the CDR3 reads TGTGCCACCAGCGCAAGACTAGCGGGTACGATCAATGAGCAGTTCTTC. Its translation: CATSARLAGTINEQFF.

This clone is a singleton in its sample. The chain uses TRBV9 and TRBJ2-3, with D hard to call. With 0 bases removed from V and 0 bases from J, the gap between germline ends came to 8 bases. Germline V gives CDR1 SGDLS, CDR2 YYNGEE. The CDR3 totals 15 residues. This CDR3 is CASSVGSVSTDTQYF. The CDR3 DNA is TGTGCCAGCAGCGTAGGGAGCGTCAGCACAGATACGCAGTATTTT. Full variable domain (outside the CDR3, taken from reference TRBV9 and TRBJ2-3): DSGVTQTPKHLITATGQRVTLRCSPRSGDLSVYWYQQSLDQGLQFLIQYYNGEERAKGNILERFSAQQFPDLHSELNLSSLELGDSALYFCASSVGSVSTDTQYFGPGTRLTVL.

Comment on this clone: This CDR3 is also generated by other DNA sequences in the sample. The CDR3 DNA is TGCGCCAGCAGCTTGGTTCAGGGCGCTGGAAACACCATATATTTT. Its translation: CASSLVQGAGNTIYF. The gene calls are TRBV5-1 and TRBJ1-3; TRBD1 might be the D (5 bases). The CDR3 extends over 15 amino acids. V was cut by 0 bases and J by 2 bases, with 9 bases left in between. Germline lookup yields CDR1 SGHRS and CDR2 YFSETQ.

This chain connects TRBV28 to TRBJ1-2, with TRBD1 identical over 7 bases. This CDR3 has 16 residues. Germline assignment: CDR1 MDHEN and CDR2 SYDVKM. V lost 3 bases, J lost 0 bases, and 7 bases stayed unmatched. CDR3 in amino acids: CASSFPGTASNYGYTF. The CDR3 DNA is TGTGCCAGCAGTTTTCCTGGGACAGCTTCTAACTATGGCTACACCTTC.

Only one count was recorded for this clone. This chain joins TRBV9 and TRBJ2-3; 10 bases map to TRBD1. V shed 5 bases and J 7 bases; nucleotides not matched to a gene: 10. Germline V gene lookup returns CDR1 SGDLS and CDR2 YYNGEE. The CDR3 extends over 15 amino acids. CDR3 protein: CASSVRGTGVNTQYF. CDR3 bases: TGTGCCAGCAGTGTCCGTGGGACAGGGGTTAATACGCAGTATTTT.

This rearrangement joins TRBV6-4 to TRBJ2-7, with D tentatively TRBD2 (6 bases). Germline assignment: CDR1 MRHNA and CDR2 SNTAGT. This CDR3 contains 17 residues. Trimming stripped 3 bases from V and 6 bases from J, with 24 bases between. The DNA of the CDR3 is TGTGCCAGCAGTGATCCTAGCGACACGGGGGAAACTCGCGAGCAGTACTTC. It yields the protein CASSDPSDTGETREQYF.

The chain couples TRBV11-2 to TRBJ2-7, with 8 bases that match TRBD2. In germline, CDR1 is SGHAT, CDR2 FQNNGV. V gave up 5 bases and J gave up 2 bases; unmatched junction bases: 5. The length of the CDR3 is 14 residues. The CDR3 DNA reads TGTGCCAGCAGCAGCGGGAGTAGGACCTACGAGCAGTACTTC. Its translation is CASSSGSRTYEQYF.

The chain couples TRBV9 to TRBJ2-3; D might be TRBD1 (5 bases). Germline V gene lookup returns CDR1 SGDLS and CDR2 YYNGEE. The CDR3 runs 16 residues. V lost 3 bases and J lost 2, with 16 bases in between. The CDR3 spells CASSAYDSYYTDTQYF. DNA for the CDR3: TGTGCCAGCAGCGCCTACGACAGTTACTACACAGATACGCAGTATTTT. The full variable domain, its missing parts supplied by reference TRBV9 and TRBJ2-3, is DSGVTQTPKHLITATGQRVTLRCSPRSGDLSVYWYQQSLDQGLQFLIQYYNGEERAKGNILERFSAQQFPDLHSELNLSSLELGDSALYFCASSAYDSYYTDTQYFGPGTRLTVL.

This chain links TRBV19 with TRBJ1-3, with a weak D call TRBD1 (5 bases). V was clipped by 5 bases and J by 0 bases, with 17 bases between them. Germline assignment: CDR1 LNHDA and CDR2 SQIVND (reference sequence). This CDR3 contains 17 residues. This CDR3 is CASSPPGGTRSGNTIYF. CDR3 sequence (DNA): TGTGCCAGTAGTCCCCCGGGAGGGACCCGCTCTGGAAACACCATATATTTT.

The chain employs TRBV9 and TRBJ2-7; 12 bases match TRBD2. Germline CDR1 SGDLS, CDR2 YYNGEE. The CDR3 length is 15 residues. Losses at the gene ends were 3 bases for V and 3 bases for J; bases not matched to a gene: 4. The CDR3 coding sequence is TGTGCCAGCAGCGCCCAGACTAGCGGGAGCTACGAGCAGTACTTC. Its translation: CASSAQTSGSYEQYF.